The 10 T cell receptor beta chains below come from one sample, sequenced in a study of CD8 T cells in ankylosing spondylitis. Study observations and caveats: Made up of under ten highly homologous variants, a TCR beta motif appeared characteristic of ankylosing spondylitis blood.

MiXCR, applied by TCRdb to the 5' RACE reads, yields one record per CDR3 protein. Seen here are over 400,000 distinct CDR3 sequences, more than 25% observed once, and the top ten hold 0.89%. These receptors' antigens are unknown. Sequencing used blood, either unsorted or a sorted T cell fraction (not recorded which). The source of these receptors is a male donor with ankylosing spondylitis.

This clonotype was seen only a few times. V usage is TRBV10-2 and J usage is TRBJ2-5; 7 bases line up with TRBD1. CDR3 length: 12 residues. Germline V CDR1 and CDR2: WSHSY, SAAADI. The V segment lost 9 bases and the J segment 1 base; nucleotides outside the gene matches: 2. The CDR3 bases are TGCGCCAGTGGGACAGTCCAAGAGACCCAGTACTTC. It translates to CASGTVQETQYF.

The chain employs TRBV10-2 and TRBJ2-5; D is unclear. Germline CDR1 WSHSY, CDR2 SAAADI. This CDR3 spans 13 amino acids. Trimming cost V 7 bases and J 5 bases, with 14 bases left between them. CDR3 in amino acids: CASIENPGETQYF. The CDR3 DNA reads as TGCGCCAGCATCGAGAACCCTGGGGAGACCCAGTACTTC.

The sample holds a few counts of this clonotype. The rearrangement links TRBV30 to TRBJ2-1; weak D call: TRBD2 (7 bases). Germline V gives CDR1 GTSNPN, CDR2 SVGIG (reference sequence). Trimming removed 2 bases from V and 6 bases from J, with 11 bases in between. The CDR3 covers 13 residues. The CDR3 protein is CAWSSGTPNEQFF. DNA of the CDR3: TGTGCCTGGAGTAGCGGGACACCCAATGAGCAGTTCTTC. The full variable domain, its missing parts supplied by reference TRBV30 and TRBJ2-1, is SQTIHQWPATLVQPVGSPLSLECTVEGTSNPNLYWYRQAAGRGLQLLFYSVGIGQISSEVPQNLSASRPQDRQFILSSKKLLLSDSGFYLCAWSSGTPNEQFFGPGTRLTVL.

This clonotype turned up a few times. This chain connects TRBV7-2 to TRBJ1-1; 9 nucleotides match TRBD1. Trimming cost V 2 bases and J 6 bases; bases outside gene matches: 4. The CDR3 is 14 amino acids. Germline-derived CDR1 and CDR2 are SGHTA and FQGNSA. The CDR3 DNA reads TGTGCCAGCAGCTTACAGGGACAGGGCCCTGAAGCTTTCTTT. It translates to CASSLQGQGPEAFF.

This clonotype was seen only a few times. For the CDR3, the DNA is TGTGCCAGCACGGAATGGGGCAATCAGCCCCAGCATTTT. It translates to CASTEWGNQPQHF. The V call is TRBV6-2 or TRBV6-3, the J call TRBJ1-5; D gene unclear. Deletions cut 7 bases from V and 2 bases from J, with 9 bases between. Germline CDR1 MNHEY, CDR2 SVGEGT. CDR3 length equals 13 residues.

The chain is built from TRBV11-2 and TRBJ2-3, with D tentatively TRBD2 (6 bases). CDR1 and CDR2 (germline): SGHAT, FQNNGV. Trimming left V 3 bases short and J 3 bases short, with 10 bases between. CDR3 size: 14 residues. In DNA form, the CDR3 reads TGTGCCAGCAGCTTCAGGGACTGGACAGATACGCAGTATTTT. Translation gives CASSFRDWTDTQYF.

The V and J genes are TRBV11-1 and TRBJ1-5, with 7 nucleotides matching TRBD1. The CDR3 length is 15 residues. Germline CDR1 reads SGHAT; CDR2 reads FQDESV (reference sequence). V shed 4 bases, J shed 1 base, and the junction held 4 bases outside the gene matches. The CDR3 spells CASSYGTESNQPQHF. CDR3 DNA sequence: TGTGCCAGCAGCTACGGGACAGAGAGCAATCAGCCCCAGCATTTT.

The CDR3 loop is CATRLTVGQPQHF. The CDR3 nucleotides read TGTGCCACCAGGTTGACCGTTGGTCAGCCCCAGCATTTT. The chain joins TRBV6-1 to TRBJ1-5; D is uncertain. The CDR3 runs 13 residues. Germline-derived CDR1 and CDR2 are MNHNS and SASEGT. Trimming left V 10 bases short and J 6 bases short, with 16 bases between.

This clonotype was detected only a few times. V gene TRBV20-1 combines with J gene TRBJ2-7, with TRBD2 matching over 8 bases. CDR1 DFQATT and CDR2 SNEGSKA come from the germline V gene (reference sequence). CDR3 size: 16 residues. J gave up 5 bases and V 1 base, and 13 bases lay outside the gene matches. CDR3 amino acids: CSARGRRGLVGHEQYF. The CDR3 coding sequence is TGCAGTGCTAGAGGTCGTCGGGGACTAGTCGGCCACGAGCAGTACTTC.

The chain combines TRBV5-5 with TRBJ2-1; 8 bases match TRBD2. Germline trimming cut 4 bases from V and 5 bases from J; bases unmatched to any gene: 8. The CDR3 totals 15 residues. Germline-derived CDR1 and CDR2 are SGHKS and YYEKEE (reference sequence). Here the CDR3 reads CASSPGSGGHNEQFF. As DNA, the CDR3 is TGTGCCAGCAGCCCGGGGAGCGGGGGACACAATGAGCAGTTCTTC.